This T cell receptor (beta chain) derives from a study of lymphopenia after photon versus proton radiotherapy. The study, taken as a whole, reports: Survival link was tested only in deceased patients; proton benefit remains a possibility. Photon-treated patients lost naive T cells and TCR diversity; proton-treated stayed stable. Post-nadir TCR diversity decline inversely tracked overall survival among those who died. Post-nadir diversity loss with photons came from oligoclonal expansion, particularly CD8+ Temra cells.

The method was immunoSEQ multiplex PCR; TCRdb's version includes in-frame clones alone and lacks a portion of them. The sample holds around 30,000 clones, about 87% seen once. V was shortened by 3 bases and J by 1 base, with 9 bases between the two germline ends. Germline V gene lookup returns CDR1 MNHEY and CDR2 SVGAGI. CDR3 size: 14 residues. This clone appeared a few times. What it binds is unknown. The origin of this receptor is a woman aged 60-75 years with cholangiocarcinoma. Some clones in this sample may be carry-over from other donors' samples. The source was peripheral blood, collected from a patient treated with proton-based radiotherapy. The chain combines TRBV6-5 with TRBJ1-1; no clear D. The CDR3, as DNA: TGTGCCAGCAGTTATGGGTCGGCGAACACTGAAGCTTTCTTT. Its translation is CASSYGSANTEAFF.